These T cell receptor beta chains were read from a single sample in a study of a mutant IDH1 vaccine in newly diagnosed glioma. Produced via immunoSEQ multiplex PCR; TCRdb's table is partial and in-frame only. Of around 30,000 clones listed, roughly 80% are singletons. Their cognate antigens are unknown. The sample consisted of PBMCs, taken from a glioma patient whose treatment included an IDH1 peptide vaccine. The receptors derive from a woman under 30 with glioma. Both conserved end residues are part of each CDR3. D genes are given only for firm matches. Not all rows give a size; the values are once, few, many and, for expanded clones, a class.

>-|TRBV6-6|-|TRBJ2-7
CASGNRFYEQYF
TGTGCCAGCGGGAACCGTTTCTACGAGCAGTACTTC
>-|TRBV6-1|-|TRBJ2-1
CASSGQESYNEQFF
TGTGCCAGCAGTGGGCAGGAATCCTACAATGAGCAGTTCTTC
>-|TRBV7-2|-|TRBJ2-7
CASSFQGYEQYF
TGTGCCAGCAGCTTCCAGGGCTACGAGCAGTACTTC
>-|TRBV4-3|-|TRBJ1-2
CASSRRRADGYTF
TGCGCCAGCAGCCGCCGAAGGGCAGATGGCTACACCTTC
>-|TRBV6-1|-|TRBJ1-2
CASSGRDYGYTF
TGTGCCAGCAGTGGGCGAGACTATGGCTACACCTTC
>-|TRBV6-6|-|TRBJ1-1
CASMRQANTEAFF
TGTGCCAGCATGCGGCAAGCGAACACTGAAGCTTTCTTT
>-|TRBV6-1|-|TRBJ1-2
CASSEALVSGVDGYTF
TGTGCCAGCAGTGAAGCATTGGTATCCGGGGTCGATGGCTACACCTTC
>-|TRBV7-9|-|TRBJ1-4
CATTGSNEKLFF
TGTGCCACCACAGGGTCTAATGAAAAACTGTTTTTT
>-|TRBV7-8|-|TRBJ2-3
CASSLVAALNSDTQYF
TGTGCCAGCAGCTTAGTCGCGGCGTTGAACTCAGATACGCAGTATTTT
>-|TRBV19|TRBD1|TRBJ2-5
CASSVNRGILGIAQYF
TGTGCCAGTAGTGTCAACAGGGGGATCCTTGGAATAGCCCAGTACTTC
>-|TRBV4-1|-|TRBJ1-1
CASSQEFGGAEAFF
TGCGCCAGCAGCCAAGAGTTCGGGGGAGCTGAAGCTTTCTTT
>-|TRBV7-8|-|TRBJ1-1
CASSLSGATEAFF
TGTGCCAGCAGCTTAAGTGGGGCCACTGAAGCTTTCTTT
>-|TRBV7-7|-|TRBJ1-1
CASSRLVGDTEAFF
TGTGCTAGCAGCCGCCTCGTAGGGGACACTGAAGCTTTCTTT
>-|TRBV5-6|-|TRBJ1-3
CASSSPGGERGNTIYF
TGTGCCAGCAGCTCACCGGGGGGGGAAAGAGGAAACACCATATATTTT
>-|TRBV6-1|-|TRBJ2-5
CASSEWVRQQETQYF
TGTGCCAGCAGTGAATGGGTTAGACAACAAGAGACCCAGTACTTC
>-|TRBV28|TRBD2|TRBJ2-7
CASSSLGGGWYEQYF
TGTGCCAGCAGTTCCCTCGGGGGAGGGTGGTACGAGCAGTACTTC
>few|TRBV7-9|-|TRBJ1-1
CASSFIGNTEAFF
TGTGCCAGCAGCTTTATAGGAAACACTGAAGCTTTCTTT
>-|TRBV6-5|TRBD1|TRBJ1-6
CASSVQDRGNSPLHF
TGTGCCAGCAGCGTCCAGGACAGGGGTAATTCACCCCTCCACTTT
>-|TRBV27|-|TRBJ1-1
CASRVGGGGTEAFF
TGTGCCAGCAGAGTAGGCGGCGGGGGCACTGAAGCTTTCTTT
>-|TRBV15|TRBD1|TRBJ2-7
CATSRDRGQNEQYF
TGTGCCACCAGCAGAGATCGGGGACAGAACGAGCAGTACTTC
>-|TRBV9|-|TRBJ2-5
CASSVGGGRGETQYF
TGTGCCAGCAGCGTTGGAGGAGGGAGGGGGGAGACCCAGTACTTC
>-|TRBV19|TRBD2|TRBJ2-5
CASSGSGSRAQYF
TGTGCCAGTAGTGGTAGCGGGTCCCGTGCCCAGTACTTC
>once|TRBV6-1|-|TRBJ1-5
CASSVENPGPNQPQHF
TGTGCCAGCAGTGTGGAGAATCCGGGTCCCAATCAGCCCCAGCATTTT
>few|TRBV28|-|TRBJ1-5
CASSRQGSNQPQHF
TGTGCCAGCAGTCGTCAGGGTAGCAATCAGCCCCAGCATTTT
>once|TRBV19|-|TRBJ2-5
CASSYLGQSQETQYF
TGTGCCAGTAGCTACCTCGGACAGAGCCAAGAGACCCAGTACTTC
>-|TRBV6-5|-|TRBJ2-3
CASSPGTATDTQYF
TGTGCCAGCAGTCCCGGGACCGCCACAGATACGCAGTATTTT
>-|TRBV7-9|TRBD1|TRBJ2-1
CASSSGQGAYNEQFF
TGTGCCAGCAGCTCCGGACAGGGGGCCTACAATGAGCAGTTCTTC
>-|TRBV7-9|TRBD1|TRBJ1-1
CASSLVGGGSGMNTEAFF
TGTGCCAGCAGCTTAGTAGGAGGGGGCTCCGGCATGAACACTGAAGCTTTCTTT
>-|TRBV7-9|-|TRBJ1-6
CASSFGGESPLHF
TGTGCCAGCAGCTTTGGGGGGGAATCACCCCTCCACTTT
>-|TRBV25-1|-|TRBJ1-2
CASRGPGDNYGYTF
TGTGCCAGCAGAGGTCCAGGGGATAACTATGGCTACACCTTC
>-|TRBV5-1|-|TRBJ2-7
CASSLEFGRDEQYF
TGCGCCAGCAGCTTGGAGTTCGGCAGGGACGAGCAGTACTTC
>-|TRBV5-6|TRBD1|TRBJ1-2
CASRRTGGTYGYTF
TGTGCCAGCCGGCGGACAGGGGGAACCTATGGCTACACCTTC
>-|TRBV5-1|-|TRBJ1-3
CASSPGGSRENTIYF
TGCGCCAGCAGCCCCGGGGGGAGTCGGGAAAACACCATATATTTT
>-|TRBV10-3|-|TRBJ1-2
CAISDSDKSGYTF
TGTGCCATCAGTGACTCAGACAAAAGCGGCTACACCTTC
>-|TRBV2|TRBD1|TRBJ1-2
CASSRTGGDYGYTF
TGTGCCAGCAGTAGGACAGGGGGGGACTATGGCTACACCTTC
>once|TRBV25-1|-|TRBJ2-7
CASSKDETSYEQYF
TGTGCCAGCAGTAAGGACGAAACTTCCTACGAGCAGTACTTC
>-|TRBV10-3|-|TRBJ1-2
CAISDSPANYGYTF
TGTGCCATCAGTGACTCCCCAGCTAACTATGGCTACACCTTC
>-|TRBV19|TRBD1|TRBJ1-5
CASSTPGDRSNQPQHF
TGTGCCAGTAGTACCCCAGGGGACAGGAGCAATCAGCCCCAGCATTTT
>-|TRBV30|-|TRBJ1-2
CAWSLGLGSYGYTF
TGTGCCTGGAGCTTAGGGTTGGGCTCCTATGGCTACACCTTC
>-|TRBV6-1|-|TRBJ1-6
CASSEVQVLLVRANSPLHF
TGTGCCAGCAGTGAAGTGCAGGTTCTCCTCGTCCGGGCTAATTCACCCCTCCACTTT
>-|TRBV28|TRBD1|TRBJ1-5
CASSLWGQPNQPQHF
TGTGCCAGCAGTTTATGGGGACAGCCAAATCAGCCCCAGCATTTT
>-|TRBV7-8|TRBD2|TRBJ2-5
CASSLRPSGSAETQYF
TGTGCCAGCAGCTTACGCCCTAGCGGGAGTGCAGAGACCCAGTACTTC
>-|TRBV28|TRBD1|TRBJ1-5
CASSSGTAHQPQHF
TGTGCCAGCAGTTCCGGGACAGCCCATCAGCCCCAGCATTTT
>few|TRBV7-2|TRBD2|TRBJ2-5
CASSITRRTSGRKQETQYF
TGTGCCAGCAGCATCACCCGCCGGACTAGCGGGAGGAAACAAGAGACCCAGTACTTC
>-|TRBV6-5|-|TRBJ2-3
CASSSGTDTQYF
TGTGCCAGCAGTTCTGGCACAGATACGCAGTATTTT
>-|TRBV4-2|-|TRBJ1-2
CASSQDYGDNGYTF
TGTGCCAGCAGCCAAGATTACGGCGACAATGGCTACACCTTC
>-|TRBV10-1|-|TRBJ1-1
CASRDREAFF
TGCGCCAGCAGGGACAGAGAAGCTTTCTTT
>-|TRBV19|-|TRBJ1-3
CASSPPAFSGNTIYF
TGTGCCAGTAGTCCCCCCGCGTTCTCTGGAAACACCATATATTTT
>-|TRBV28|-|TRBJ1-2
CASSFGQYYGYTF
TGTGCCAGCAGTTTTGGACAGTACTATGGCTACACCTTC
>-|TRBV6-4|-|TRBJ2-2
CASSDRATGELFF
TGTGCCAGCAGTGACAGGGCCACCGGGGAGCTGTTTTTT
>-|TRBV6-1|-|TRBJ1-1
CASSRDLYTEAFF
TGTGCCAGCAGTAGGGACCTGTACACTGAAGCTTTCTTT
>few|TRBV9|-|TRBJ2-7
CASSVGAGNYEQYF
TGTGCCAGCAGCGTAGGGGCGGGGAACTACGAGCAGTACTTC
>-|TRBV7-9|-|TRBJ1-4
CASSLALNEKLFF
TGTGCCAGCAGCTTAGCTCTTAATGAAAAACTGTTTTTT
>-|TRBV4-1|-|TRBJ1-1
CASSQPFGMENTEAFF
TGCGCCAGCAGCCAACCATTTGGGATGGAGAACACTGAAGCTTTCTTT
>few|TRBV28|TRBD2|TRBJ2-1
CAIELAGGLNEQFF
TGTGCCATCGAACTAGCGGGAGGGCTAAATGAGCAGTTCTTC
>-|TRBV2|TRBD1|TRBJ2-7
CASRDRSSAYEQYF
TGTGCCAGTAGGGACAGGTCTTCCGCCTACGAGCAGTACTTC
>-|TRBV5-1|TRBD1|TRBJ1-4
CASSMGQSNEKLFF
TGCGCCAGCAGCATGGGACAGAGTAATGAAAAACTGTTTTTT
>-|TRBV11-3|-|TRBJ2-1
CASSSETGFTREQFF
TGTGCCAGCAGCTCAGAGACCGGTTTCACCCGTGAGCAGTTCTTC